This T cell receptor (beta chain) was obtained from a study of T cell repertoires in cytomegalovirus infection. General study findings and limits: Dominating the ex vivo response were TCR beta clonotypes that were CMV-specific and HLA-C-restricted.

TCRdb processed the reads anew with MiXCR; each CDR3 protein has one entry. The data contain over 55,000 distinct CDR3 sequences, about 19% of them singletons. Concerning this clonotype itself: The antigen remains unidentified.

Germline V gene sequence: CDR1 MDHEN, CDR2 SYDVKM. V was cut by 2 bases and J by 0 bases, with 26 bases left in between. The CDR3 contains 20 residues. Source: CD8+ T cells from cultured PBMCs, taken from culture after CMV antigen stimulation. The chain links TRBV28 to TRBJ2-7; D is perhaps TRBD2 (8 bases). The TCR was taken from a human donor in good health (CMV status not recorded). Some clones in this sample may be carry-over from other donors' samples. The CDR3 loop reads CASSLKSEGQRLAISYEQYF. In DNA form, the CDR3 reads TGTGCCAGCAGTTTAAAGTCTGAGGGACAGAGACTAGCGATCTCCTACGAGCAGTACTTC.